These 3 T cell receptor beta chains share one sample of origin, sequenced in a study of regulatory T cells in long-lasting Graves disease. The time point: persistent/refractory GD, antithyroid drugs over 5 years with positive TRAb. PBMCs provided the RNA from which the TCR library was made. Assembly of TCR beta libraries relied on iRepertoire HTBI primers together with Arm-PCR of CDR3 regions. TCRdb independently ran MiXCR on the multiplex PCR reads; one entry per CDR3 protein. The sample has about 470,000 distinct CDR3 sequences, roughly 21% seen once. The material sequenced was peripheral blood mononuclear cells (PBMCs), taken when the disease was refractory, from a patient treated with antithyroid drugs. These TCRs come from a female donor with Graves disease.

The rearrangement links TRBV14 to TRBJ2-7; 8 nucleotides align to TRBD1. The CDR3 is 15 residues long. V trimming: 5 bases; J trimming: 2 bases; junction bases outside the gene matches: 8. Germline-derived CDR1 and CDR2 are SGHDN and FVKESK. CDR3 in amino acids: CASSAYRDRPYEQYF. The CDR3 DNA reads as TGTGCCAGCAGCGCGTACCGGGACAGGCCCTACGAGCAGTACTTC.

The rearrangement joins TRBV19 to TRBJ1-4, with a tentative D call TRBD1 (5 bases). The germline gives CDR1 LNHDA, CDR2 SQIVND (reference sequence). The V and J ends lost 4 bases and 8 bases respectively, with 14 bases between them. CDR3 length: 14 amino acids. CDR3: CASSTWQGNEKLFF. The CDR3 nucleotides read TGTGCCAGTAGTACTTGGCAGGGCAACGAAAAACTGTTTTTT.

This clonotype occurred a few times. CDR3 coding DNA: TGTGCCAGCAGTTACGTTAGGGCGGAGTACTTC. Amino acid sequence: CASSYVRAEYF. The chain uses TRBV6-5 and TRBJ2-7; D call uncertain. The CDR3 runs 11 residues. CDR1 and CDR2 (germline): MNHEY, SVGAGI. The ends were cut back, 2 bases at V and 11 bases at J, with 10 bases in the middle.